This T cell receptor beta chain was identified during a study of blood T cells in healthy people across ages. Combining a sample-barcoded 5' primer with a J-beta primer mix, a second PCR ran for roughly 7 to 12 cycles. TCRdb itself ran the 5' RACE reads through MiXCR, one entry per CDR3 protein. The sample lists about a million distinct CDR3 sequences; about 44% were seen once. V was cut by 4 bases and J by 0 bases, with 16 bases left in between. The CDR3 loop spans 16 amino acids. The germline V gene has CDR1 SGHRS and CDR2 YFSETQ. The TCR sequence derives from a man in his thirties or forties in good health. This rearrangement joins TRBV5-1 to TRBJ1-1, with a weak D call TRBD1 (6 bases). The sequencing sample was made of blood. CDR3 nucleotide sequence: TGCGCCAGCAGCCCAGCACAGGGTGCGATGAACACTGAAGCTTTCTTT. It specifies CASSPAQGAMNTEAFF.